A selection of T cell receptor beta chains follows, all from one sample in a study of blood T cell repertoires in COVID-19. The data were produced by immunoSEQ multiplex PCR, yet TCRdb's version contains in-frame clones alone and is incomplete. The sample has around 100,000 clones, about 90% seen once; the top ten hold around 6.9%. Sequenced sample: peripheral blood. The receptor source for this set is a man between 25 and 39 years old in a cohort sampled during active COVID-19. CDR3s include the opening cysteine and the closing phenylalanine or tryptophan. A D gene is named only where the DNA matches it firmly. Size tells how often a clone was seen (once, few, many) or the class of an expanded clone, and some rows leave it out.

cdr3_aa	cdr3_nt	d_call	j_call	v_call	clone_size
CASKSGGGTDTQYF	TGTGCCAGCAAATCTGGGGGGGGCACAGATACGCAGTATTTT	TRBD2	TRBJ2-3	TRBV5-4	few
CASSIKLAGALGGEQFF	TGTGCCAGTAGTATAAAACTAGCGGGGGCCCTCGGCGGTGAGCAGTTCTTC	TRBD2	TRBJ2-1	TRBV19	-
CASRTSGYYGYTF	TGTGCCAGCAGAACCTCGGGATACTATGGCTACACCTTC	-	TRBJ1-2	TRBV27	-
CASQRGNEQFF	TGTGCCAGCCAAAGAGGGAATGAGCAGTTCTTC	-	TRBJ2-1	TRBV27	-
CASSEGDSTNLRHF	TGTGCCAGCAGTGAAGGGGACTCGACCAACCTCAGGCATTTT	-	TRBJ1-5	TRBV2	once
CASSLGFASYEQYF	TGTGCCAGCAGCTTGGGCTTTGCGTCCTACGAGCAGTACTTC	-	TRBJ2-7	TRBV7-2	-
CASKVVAGGPSSGANVLTF	TGCGCCAGCAAAGTGGTAGCGGGGGGCCCTAGCTCTGGGGCCAACGTCCTGACTTTC	TRBD2	TRBJ2-6	TRBV5-1	-
CASRSRQTNSPLHF	TGTGCCAGCAGAAGTAGACAGACTAATTCACCCCTCCACTTT	-	TRBJ1-6	TRBV6-5	-
CASSSKQETQYF	TGTGCCAGCAGCTCCAAACAAGAGACCCAGTACTTC	-	TRBJ2-5	TRBV7-2	-
CASSYDSYEQYF	TGTGCCAGCAGTTACGACAGCTACGAGCAGTACTTC	-	TRBJ2-7	TRBV5-8	-
CASSASTGVYGYTF	TGTGCCAGCAGTGCCTCGACTGGCGTCTATGGCTACACCTTC	-	TRBJ1-2	TRBV6-6	-
CASSLTGHANTGELFF	TGTGCCAGCAGTTTAACAGGGCACGCGAACACCGGGGAGCTGTTTTTT	-	TRBJ2-2	TRBV27	once
CASSYYPAGDGYTF	TGTGCCAGCAGTTACTACCCTGCAGGTGACGGCTACACCTTC	-	TRBJ1-2	TRBV6-5	-
CASSQDSGGGYGYTF	TGTGCCAGCAGCCAAGATTCGGGGGGGGGCTATGGCTACACCTTC	-	TRBJ1-2	TRBV3-1/TRBV3-2	-
CASSLPGLAGKEQFF	TGTGCCAGCAGTTTACCGGGACTAGCGGGCAAAGAGCAGTTCTTC	TRBD2	TRBJ2-1	TRBV28	-
CASSLETGGQAFF	TGTGCCAGCAGCTTGGAGACAGGGGGCCAGGCTTTCTTT	TRBD1	TRBJ1-1	TRBV5-4	-
CASREGLPGQPQHF	TGTGCCAGCAGGGAGGGACTCCCCGGGCAGCCCCAGCATTTT	-	TRBJ1-5	TRBV6-5	few
CASSPRVAQEQYF	TGTGCCAGCAGCCCCCGCGTTGCTCAAGAGCAGTACTTC	-	TRBJ2-7	TRBV7-2	-
CASSEGVADTGELFF	TGTGCCAGCAGTGAAGGGGTAGCGGACACCGGGGAGCTGTTTTTT	-	TRBJ2-2	TRBV2	-
CASSLKSGAGNTIYF	TGTGCCAGCAGTTTAAAATCGGGGGCTGGAAACACCATATATTTT	-	TRBJ1-3	TRBV27	-
CASGLSSEGVVYGYTF	TGTGCTAGTGGTTTGTCTAGTGAGGGGGTTGTCTATGGCTACACCTTC	-	TRBJ1-2	TRBV12-5	-
CASSADRDYGYTF	TGTGCCAGCAGCGCGGACAGGGACTATGGCTACACCTTC	TRBD1	TRBJ1-2	TRBV5-4	few
CASSPDEDYGYTF	TGTGCCAGCTCACCCGACGAGGACTATGGCTACACCTTC	-	TRBJ1-2	TRBV18	-
CSVSRGPDYGYTF	TGCAGCGTTTCCAGGGGGCCGGACTATGGCTACACCTTC	TRBD1	TRBJ1-2	TRBV29-1	-
CASSTGVNQPQHF	TGTGCCAGCTCAACAGGGGTGAATCAGCCCCAGCATTTT	TRBD1	TRBJ1-5	TRBV18	-
CASSGGQRPNEQFF	TGCGCCAGCAGTGGGGGACAGCGGCCCAATGAGCAGTTCTTC	TRBD1	TRBJ2-1	TRBV10-1	-
CASSLAEGYEQYF	TGTGCCAGCAGCTTAGCCGAGGGATACGAGCAGTACTTC	-	TRBJ2-7	TRBV7-2	-
CASSLGLAGDQETQYF	TGTGCCAGCTCCCTAGGACTAGCGGGGGACCAAGAGACCCAGTACTTC	TRBD2	TRBJ2-5	TRBV18	-
CASSQDGAGRTEAFF	TGCGCCAGCAGCCAAGATGGGGCAGGGAGGACTGAAGCTTTCTTT	-	TRBJ1-1	TRBV4-3	-
CASSQGVGELFF	TGTGCCAGCAGCCAAGGAGTCGGGGAGCTGTTTTTT	-	TRBJ2-2	TRBV28	-
CASSQDRPGFQYF	TGCGCCAGCAGCCAAGATCGTCCAGGGTTTCAGTACTTC	-	TRBJ2-7	TRBV4-3	-
CASSYPSGEQYF	TGTGCCAGCAGTTACCCCTCGGGCGAGCAGTACTTC	-	TRBJ2-7	TRBV6-5	-
CASSQDYRAYNEQFF	TGTGCCAGCAGCCAGGACTATCGCGCTTACAATGAGCAGTTCTTC	-	TRBJ2-1	TRBV3-1/TRBV3-2	-
CASSVGDSGGTDTQYF	TGTGCCAGCAGCGTAGGCGACAGCGGGGGCACAGATACGCAGTATTTT	TRBD2	TRBJ2-3	TRBV9	-
CASSVQNNSPLHF	TGTGCCAGCAGCGTCCAGAATAATTCACCCCTCCACTTT	-	TRBJ1-6	TRBV7-9	once
CASSSTAKGTQYF	TGTGCCAGCAGTTCGACAGCCAAAGGTACGCAGTATTTT	-	TRBJ2-3	TRBV28	-